A selection of T cell receptor beta chains follows, all from one sample in a study of cytomegalovirus exposure and HLA in healthy donors. Assay: immunoSEQ multiplex PCR; the TCRdb copy retains only in-frame clones and omits some. The sample holds around 180,000 clones, 84% seen once. Sequenced sample: PBMCs. Every receptor here comes from a girl under 18 in good health and CMV-seropositive. The CDR3 runs from the conserved cysteine through the conserved F or W. Each record gives: clone size, J gene, V gene, CDR3 protein. Not all rows give a size; the values are once, few, many and, for expanded clones, a class.

clone_size: .
j_call: TRBJ2-7
v_call: TRBV4-2
cdr3_aa: CASSQDGGSSYEQYF

clone_size: .
j_call: TRBJ2-7
v_call: TRBV7-3
cdr3_aa: CASSLTGGTHEQYF

clone_size: .
j_call: TRBJ1-3
v_call: TRBV6-5
cdr3_aa: CASRSHSSSGNTIYF

clone_size: .
j_call: TRBJ2-5
v_call: TRBV10-3
cdr3_aa: CAISESVLAGQETQYF

clone_size: .
j_call: TRBJ2-5
v_call: TRBV6-1
cdr3_aa: CASSLGDTGGETQYF

clone_size: once
j_call: TRBJ1-4
v_call: TRBV6-5
cdr3_aa: CASSYSPGVGLFF

clone_size: .
j_call: TRBJ1-2
v_call: TRBV5-4
cdr3_aa: CASSPPDGGATGYTF

clone_size: .
j_call: TRBJ1-3
v_call: TRBV5-5
cdr3_aa: CASSHQGSGNTIYF

clone_size: .
j_call: TRBJ1-1
v_call: TRBV5-1
cdr3_aa: CASSSTGVGAWDTEAFF

clone_size: .
j_call: TRBJ1-4
v_call: TRBV7-9
cdr3_aa: CASSLGAVRDTTKEKLFF

clone_size: .
j_call: TRBJ2-1
v_call: TRBV25-1
cdr3_aa: CASSEPRYNEQFF

clone_size: .
j_call: TRBJ1-6
v_call: TRBV5-1
cdr3_aa: CASSLATVSYSPLHF

clone_size: once
j_call: TRBJ1-5
v_call: TRBV2
cdr3_aa: CASSEGQNQPQHF

clone_size: .
j_call: TRBJ1-1
v_call: TRBV5-3
cdr3_aa: CARSLWAKAFF

clone_size: .
j_call: TRBJ2-7
v_call: TRBV4-2
cdr3_aa: CASSQVDEQYF

clone_size: once
j_call: TRBJ1-3
v_call: TRBV6-5
cdr3_aa: CASSYAPGGNTIYF

clone_size: .
j_call: TRBJ1-2
v_call: TRBV30
cdr3_aa: CAWSQGNYGYTF

clone_size: once
j_call: TRBJ2-2
v_call: TRBV4-1
cdr3_aa: CASSQSAMTNTGELFF

clone_size: .
j_call: TRBJ1-2
v_call: TRBV2
cdr3_aa: CASPKGGWGNRYGYTF

clone_size: .
j_call: TRBJ2-1
v_call: TRBV5-1
cdr3_aa: CASSSLRGDYNEQFF

clone_size: .
j_call: TRBJ2-7
v_call: TRBV18
cdr3_aa: CASSRDGDYEQYF

clone_size: .
j_call: TRBJ2-1
v_call: TRBV23-1
cdr3_aa: CASRRQPRVRRYNEQFF

clone_size: .
j_call: TRBJ1-1
v_call: TRBV19
cdr3_aa: CASSIFQGSTEAFF

clone_size: .
j_call: TRBJ1-1
v_call: TRBV6-1
cdr3_aa: CASRRDENTEAFF

clone_size: .
j_call: TRBJ2-2
v_call: TRBV30
cdr3_aa: CAWKTGLHTGELFF

clone_size: .
j_call: TRBJ1-1
v_call: TRBV19
cdr3_aa: CASSPRDRLNTEAFF

clone_size: .
j_call: TRBJ1-2
v_call: TRBV30
cdr3_aa: CAWSPRGVNGYTF

clone_size: .
j_call: TRBJ2-5
v_call: TRBV7-9
cdr3_aa: CASSFPTGKETQYF

clone_size: .
j_call: TRBJ2-5
v_call: TRBV18
cdr3_aa: CASSPDSKQETQYF

clone_size: .
j_call: TRBJ2-3
v_call: TRBV7-9
cdr3_aa: CASSPRTGETDTQYF

clone_size: .
j_call: TRBJ1-4
v_call: TRBV29-1
cdr3_aa: CSVPQTGPDEKLFF

clone_size: .
j_call: TRBJ2-1
v_call: TRBV9
cdr3_aa: CASSAQISNHYNEQFF

clone_size: .
j_call: TRBJ1-2
v_call: TRBV6-5
cdr3_aa: CASSYWGGVYGYTF

clone_size: .
j_call: TRBJ1-1
v_call: TRBV11-3
cdr3_aa: CASSLAPGLEAFF

clone_size: .
j_call: TRBJ1-5
v_call: TRBV7-2
cdr3_aa: CASSLFSGRYSNQPQHF

clone_size: .
j_call: TRBJ2-1
v_call: TRBV11-2
cdr3_aa: CASSVTLYPNEQFF

clone_size: .
j_call: TRBJ2-5
v_call: TRBV9
cdr3_aa: CASSVLAGGGKETQYF

clone_size: .
j_call: TRBJ2-7
v_call: TRBV11-2
cdr3_aa: CASSLVGTGTREQYF

clone_size: .
j_call: TRBJ2-1
v_call: TRBV7-6
cdr3_aa: CASSLARGDEQFF

clone_size: .
j_call: TRBJ2-2
v_call: TRBV2
cdr3_aa: CASSNQGAIRRTGELFF

clone_size: .
j_call: TRBJ2-1
v_call: TRBV4-2
cdr3_aa: CASSPSISDEQFF

clone_size: .
j_call: TRBJ2-2
v_call: TRBV5-4
cdr3_aa: CASSSRPGTGTGELFF

clone_size: .
j_call: TRBJ2-4
v_call: TRBV27
cdr3_aa: CASSLGTGLAKNIQYF

clone_size: .
j_call: TRBJ2-6
v_call: TRBV19
cdr3_aa: CASSVTGSGANVLTF

clone_size: .
j_call: TRBJ2-2
v_call: TRBV7-3
cdr3_aa: CASSLRSGQGITGELFF

clone_size: .
j_call: TRBJ2-1
v_call: TRBV19
cdr3_aa: CASTHWPQGGEQFF

clone_size: .
j_call: TRBJ1-2
v_call: TRBV7-2
cdr3_aa: CASSLGWEGDTF

clone_size: .
j_call: TRBJ1-1
v_call: TRBV4-1
cdr3_aa: CASSQTRDGSYMNTEAFF

clone_size: .
j_call: TRBJ2-1
v_call: TRBV4-1
cdr3_aa: CASSPQSPVFDEQFF

clone_size: .
j_call: TRBJ1-1
v_call: TRBV10-2
cdr3_aa: CASSSDRSVTEAFF

clone_size: once
j_call: TRBJ2-3
v_call: TRBV19
cdr3_aa: CASSSREEDTQYF

clone_size: .
j_call: TRBJ2-5
v_call: TRBV28
cdr3_aa: CASSRRPVGGETQYF

clone_size: .
j_call: TRBJ1-2
v_call: TRBV5-1
cdr3_aa: CASSYGTGGYYGYTF